This is a list of T cell receptor beta chains from one sample in a study of liver allograft versus peripheral blood T cells. TCRdb reprocessed the reads via MiXCR and lists one record per CDR3 protein. The repertoire holds nearly 3,000 distinct CDR3 sequences, with approximately 16% as singletons. These TCRs come from a human patient who had a liver transplant. Some of these T cells may belong to the graft donor. Both conserved end residues are part of each CDR3. Fields, in order: V gene, J gene, CDR3 length, clone size, D gene, CDR3 protein, CDR3 DNA. A D gene is named only where the DNA matches it firmly. Clone size appears in some rows only: once, few, many, or a class for an expanded clone.

v_gene: TRBV20-1
j_gene: TRBJ2-7
len: 15
abundance: NA
d_gene: NA
CDR3aa: CSARKPGPTHYEQYF
CDR3nt: TGCAGTGCTAGAAAACCGGGACCCACCCATTACGAGCAGTACTTC

v_gene: TRBV5-1
j_gene: TRBJ2-7
len: 12
abundance: NA
d_gene: NA
CDR3aa: CASSHNQYEQYF
CDR3nt: TGCGCCAGCAGCCATAATCAATACGAGCAGTACTTC

v_gene: TRBV27
j_gene: TRBJ2-1
len: 15
abundance: NA
d_gene: NA
CDR3aa: CASRRGGPSYNEQFF
CDR3nt: TGTGCCAGCCGGCGAGGGGGACCTAGCTACAATGAGCAGTTCTTC

v_gene: TRBV7-9
j_gene: TRBJ2-1
len: 13
abundance: NA
d_gene: TRBD2
CDR3aa: CASSPGTSVGQFF
CDR3nt: TGTGCCAGCAGCCCGGGGACTAGCGTGGGGCAGTTCTTC

v_gene: TRBV12-3/TRBV12-4
j_gene: TRBJ1-2
len: 11
abundance: medium-sized
d_gene: NA
CDR3aa: CAIPRGNGYTF
CDR3nt: TGTGCCATCCCCCGGGGGAATGGCTACACCTTC

v_gene: TRBV7-9
j_gene: TRBJ1-4
len: 15
abundance: few
d_gene: NA
CDR3aa: CASSSGSYANEKLFF
CDR3nt: TGTGCCAGCAGCTCGGGCAGCTATGCTAATGAAAAACTGTTTTTT

v_gene: TRBV5-5
j_gene: TRBJ2-1
len: 14
abundance: few
d_gene: NA
CDR3aa: CASSFQSGPGAQFF
CDR3nt: TGTGCCAGCAGCTTTCAGTCGGGGCCGGGGGCGCAGTTCTTC

v_gene: TRBV9
j_gene: TRBJ2-1
len: 14
abundance: medium-sized
d_gene: NA
CDR3aa: CASSVGEQSHEQFF
CDR3nt: TGTGCCAGCAGCGTAGGGGAGCAGTCCCATGAGCAGTTCTTC

v_gene: TRBV5-5
j_gene: TRBJ2-7
len: 16
abundance: NA
d_gene: TRBD1
CDR3aa: CASSFRDRASNYEQYF
CDR3nt: TGTGCCAGCAGCTTCCGGGACAGGGCATCCAACTACGAGCAGTACTTC

v_gene: TRBV3-1
j_gene: TRBJ2-1
len: 18
abundance: NA
d_gene: NA
CDR3aa: CASSQNRDSLRSYNEQFF
CDR3nt: TGTGCCAGCAGCCAGAACCGGGACTCCTTGCGCTCCTACAATGAGCAGTTCTTC

v_gene: TRBV10-1
j_gene: TRBJ2-1
len: 14
abundance: medium-sized
d_gene: NA
CDR3aa: CASSKGSSYNEQFF
CDR3nt: TGCGCCAGCAGCAAAGGGAGCTCGTACAATGAGCAGTTCTTC

v_gene: TRBV25-1
j_gene: TRBJ1-2
len: 13
abundance: few
d_gene: NA
CDR3aa: CASSELVNYGYTF
CDR3nt: TGTGCCAGCAGTGAATTGGTTAACTATGGCTACACCTTC

v_gene: TRBV20-1
j_gene: TRBJ2-7
len: 13
abundance: medium-sized
d_gene: TRBD2
CDR3aa: CSATAGVIYEQYF
CDR3nt: TGCAGTGCCACAGCGGGAGTGATCTACGAGCAGTACTTC

v_gene: TRBV12-3/TRBV12-4
j_gene: TRBJ1-2
len: 12
abundance: medium-sized
d_gene: NA
CDR3aa: CASSLLEGGYTF
CDR3nt: TGTGCCAGCAGTTTACTTGAGGGTGGCTACACCTTC

v_gene: TRBV18
j_gene: TRBJ2-3
len: 14
abundance: medium-sized
d_gene: TRBD1
CDR3aa: CASSATGGTDTQYF
CDR3nt: TGTGCCAGCTCAGCGACAGGGGGGACAGATACGCAGTATTTT